The text below deals with one TCR beta chain. The CDR3 runs 14 residues. Germline CDR1 is SGHDN and CDR2 is FVKESK. Trimming stripped 1 base from V and 4 bases from J, with 9 bases between. The sample originates from a study of OX40 agonist ivuxolimab in advanced cancers. Study as a whole: Patients received ivuxolimab, an agonistic anti-OX40 (CD134) antibody. Partial responses were achieved by three patients: one hepatocellular carcinoma, two cutaneous melanoma. A diagnosis of hepatocellular carcinoma, melanoma, renal cell or head and neck cancer was present in dose-escalation patients.

Sequencing used immunoSEQ multiplex PCR; TCRdb keeps in-frame clones, though not all of them. The sample lists about 73,000 clones, about 92% occurring once. Sample: CD4+ or CD8+ T cells sorted from blood, taken in a trial of the OX40 agonist ivuxolimab. The chain has TRBV14 and TRBJ2-3, with no clear D. This TCR was sampled from an adult with an advanced solid tumor such as melanoma, head and neck, liver or kidney cancer. The CDR3 sequence: CASSQADLSDTQYF. In DNA form, the CDR3 reads TGTGCCAGCAGCCAAGCCGATTTATCAGATACGCAGTATTTT.